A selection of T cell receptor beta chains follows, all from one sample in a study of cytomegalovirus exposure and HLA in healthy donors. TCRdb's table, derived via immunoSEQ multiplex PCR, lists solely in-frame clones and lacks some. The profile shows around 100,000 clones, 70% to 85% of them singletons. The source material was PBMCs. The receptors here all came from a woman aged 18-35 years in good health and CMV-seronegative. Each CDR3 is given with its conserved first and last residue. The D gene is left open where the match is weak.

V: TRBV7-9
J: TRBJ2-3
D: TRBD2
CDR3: CASSLALSVAGGGDTQYF

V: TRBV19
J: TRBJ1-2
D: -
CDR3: CASSWRDYGYTF

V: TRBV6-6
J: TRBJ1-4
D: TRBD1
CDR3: CASTATGGRTNEKLFF

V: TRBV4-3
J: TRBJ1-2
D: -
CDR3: CASSQALTPGHYGYTF

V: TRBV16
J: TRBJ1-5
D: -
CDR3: CASSQWSVRYNQPQHF

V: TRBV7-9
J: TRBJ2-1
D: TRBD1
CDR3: CASRSGQGTNEQFF

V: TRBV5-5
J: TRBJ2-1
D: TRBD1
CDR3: CASSRTGGPYNEQFF

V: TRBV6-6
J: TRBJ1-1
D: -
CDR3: CASSPWPGTQNTEAFF

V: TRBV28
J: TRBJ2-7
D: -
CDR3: CASNSGNYEQYF

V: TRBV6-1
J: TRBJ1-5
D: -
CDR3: CASHKNRVDHQPQHF

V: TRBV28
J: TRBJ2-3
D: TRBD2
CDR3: CASSDSGIHTDTQYF

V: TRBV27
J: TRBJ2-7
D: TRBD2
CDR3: CASSWTSGSSYEQYF

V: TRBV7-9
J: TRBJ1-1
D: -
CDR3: CASSLSPLDRHTEAFF

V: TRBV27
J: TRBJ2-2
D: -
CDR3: CASRPFFGQGPVRSTGELFF

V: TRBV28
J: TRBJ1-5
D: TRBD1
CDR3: CASSFPTGDVKQSQHF

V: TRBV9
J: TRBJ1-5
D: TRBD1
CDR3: CASSVGQGSQPQHF

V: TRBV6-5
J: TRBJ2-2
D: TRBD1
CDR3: CASSKDRERELFF

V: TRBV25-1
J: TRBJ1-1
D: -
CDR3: CASRGRANMNTEAFF

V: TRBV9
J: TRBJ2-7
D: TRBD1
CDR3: CASSLSGTGWDEQYF

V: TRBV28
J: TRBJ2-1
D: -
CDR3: CASRRYLYNEQFF

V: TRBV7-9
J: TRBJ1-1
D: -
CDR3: CASSTNREAFF

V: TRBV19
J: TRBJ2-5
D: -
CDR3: CASSPNRQQETQYF